This T cell receptor beta chain stems from a study of sequential checkpoint blockade in melanoma. Background on the study: First-line arms were nivolumab then ipilimumab, or the reverse, randomized 1:1.

In its sample, this clone was seen a few times. The treatment: randomized to nivolumab then ipilimumab (arm A) or the reverse (arm B). DNA-damaging chemotherapy had not been given to any patient beforehand. PBMC sorting kept live CD3+CD8+ cells without CD19 or CD56. Clones were sequenced by immunoSEQ multiplex PCR, and TCRdb holds only the in-frame ones, with some missing. The table records around 18,000 clones, 69% of them present only once. CDR1 and CDR2 (germline): MNHEY, SVGAGI. Trimming pared 4 bases from V and 6 bases from J, leaving 10 bases between. The CDR3 is made up of 13 amino acids. The sample in question was CD8+ T cells sorted from blood (inferred from file names), obtained from a patient given nivolumab and ipilimumab in sequence. This receptor was taken from a human donor with melanoma. The V call is TRBV6-5, the J call TRBJ1-5; D is unresolved. CDR3 region: CASSLSFGQPQHF. CDR3 DNA: TGTGCCAGCAGTTTGTCTTTCGGTCAGCCCCAGCATTTT.